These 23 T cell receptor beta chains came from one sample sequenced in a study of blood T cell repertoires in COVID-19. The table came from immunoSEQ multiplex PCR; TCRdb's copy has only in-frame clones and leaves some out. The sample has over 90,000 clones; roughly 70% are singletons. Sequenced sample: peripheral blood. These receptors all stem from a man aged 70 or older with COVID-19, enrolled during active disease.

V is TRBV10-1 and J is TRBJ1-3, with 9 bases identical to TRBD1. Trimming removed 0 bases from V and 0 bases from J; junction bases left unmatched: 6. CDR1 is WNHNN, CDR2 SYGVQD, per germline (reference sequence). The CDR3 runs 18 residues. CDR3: CASSESERDRDSGNTIYF. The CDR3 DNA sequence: TGCGCCAGCAGTGAGTCTGAAAGGGACAGGGACTCTGGAAACACCATATATTTT.

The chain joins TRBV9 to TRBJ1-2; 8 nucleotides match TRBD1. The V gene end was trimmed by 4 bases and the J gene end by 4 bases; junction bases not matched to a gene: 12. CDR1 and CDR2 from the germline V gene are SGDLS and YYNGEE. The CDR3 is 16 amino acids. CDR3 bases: TGTGCCAGCAGCCGGTTATCGGCAGGGGGCGTCTATGGCTACACCTTC. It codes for CASSRLSAGGVYGYTF. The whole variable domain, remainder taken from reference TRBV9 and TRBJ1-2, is DSGVTQTPKHLITATGQRVTLRCSPRSGDLSVYWYQQSLDQGLQFLIQYYNGEERAKGNILERFSAQQFPDLHSELNLSSLELGDSALYFCASSRLSAGGVYGYTFGSGTRLTVV.

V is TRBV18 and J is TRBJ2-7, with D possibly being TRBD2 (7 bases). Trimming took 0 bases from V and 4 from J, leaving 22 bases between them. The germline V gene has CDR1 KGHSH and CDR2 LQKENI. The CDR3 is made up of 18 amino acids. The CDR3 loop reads CASSPPWGAGTNSYEQYF. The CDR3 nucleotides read TGTGCCAGCTCACCACCGTGGGGGGCCGGGACTAACTCGTACGAGCAGTACTTC.

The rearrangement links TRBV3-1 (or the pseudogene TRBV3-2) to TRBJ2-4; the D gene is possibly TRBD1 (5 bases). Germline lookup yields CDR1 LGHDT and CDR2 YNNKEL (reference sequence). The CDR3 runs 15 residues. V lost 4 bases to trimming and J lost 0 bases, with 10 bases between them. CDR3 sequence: CASSRGHLAKNIQYF. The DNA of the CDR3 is TGTGCCAGCAGCCGTGGACACCTAGCCAAAAACATTCAGTACTTC.

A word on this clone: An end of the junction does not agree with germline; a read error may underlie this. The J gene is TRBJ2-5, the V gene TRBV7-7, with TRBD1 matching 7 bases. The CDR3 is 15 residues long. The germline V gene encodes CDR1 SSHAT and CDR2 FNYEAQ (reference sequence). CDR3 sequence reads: CASSPRRDREETQYF. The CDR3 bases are TGTGCTAGCAGCCCCCGCCGGGACAGAGAAGAGACCCAGTACTTC.

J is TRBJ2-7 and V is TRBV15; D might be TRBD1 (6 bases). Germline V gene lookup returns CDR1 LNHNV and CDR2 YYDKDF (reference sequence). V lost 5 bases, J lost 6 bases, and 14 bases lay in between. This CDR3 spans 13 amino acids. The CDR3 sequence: CATSEFRGSEQYF. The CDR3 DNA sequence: TGTGCCACCAGCGAGTTCAGGGGTTCCGAGCAGTACTTC.

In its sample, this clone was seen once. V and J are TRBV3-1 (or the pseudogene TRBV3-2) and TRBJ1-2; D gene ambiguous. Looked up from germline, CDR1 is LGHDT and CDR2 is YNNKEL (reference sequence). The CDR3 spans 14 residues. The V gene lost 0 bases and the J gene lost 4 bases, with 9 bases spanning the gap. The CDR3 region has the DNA TGTGCCAGCAGCCAAGATCGAGGCAGCTATGGCTACACCTTC. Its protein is CASSQDRGSYGYTF.

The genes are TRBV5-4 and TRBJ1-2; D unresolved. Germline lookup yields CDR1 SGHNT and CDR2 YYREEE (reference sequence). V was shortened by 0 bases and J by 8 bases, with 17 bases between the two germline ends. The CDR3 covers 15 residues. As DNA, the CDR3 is TGTGCCAGCAGCTTGGATTTTGGCTTGTGGGAGGGCTACACCTTC. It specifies CASSLDFGLWEGYTF.

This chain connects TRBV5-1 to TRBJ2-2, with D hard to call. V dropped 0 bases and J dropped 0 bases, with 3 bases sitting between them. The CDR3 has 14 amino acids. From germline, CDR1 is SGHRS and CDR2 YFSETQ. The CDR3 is CASSLATNTGELFF. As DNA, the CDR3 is TGCGCCAGCAGCTTGGCAACGAACACCGGGGAGCTGTTTTTT. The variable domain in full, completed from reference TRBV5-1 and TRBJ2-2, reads KAGVTQTPRYLIKTRGQQVTLSCSPISGHRSVSWYQQTPGQGLQFLFEYFSETQRNKGNFPGRFSGRQFSNSRSEMNVSTLELGDSALYLCASSLATNTGELFFGEGSRLTVL.

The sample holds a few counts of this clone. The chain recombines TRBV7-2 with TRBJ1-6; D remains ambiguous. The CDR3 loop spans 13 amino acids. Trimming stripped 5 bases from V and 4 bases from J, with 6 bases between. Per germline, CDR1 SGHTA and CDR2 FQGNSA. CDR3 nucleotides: TGTGCCAGCAGCATCCAATATAATTCACCCCTCCACTTT. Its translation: CASSIQYNSPLHF.

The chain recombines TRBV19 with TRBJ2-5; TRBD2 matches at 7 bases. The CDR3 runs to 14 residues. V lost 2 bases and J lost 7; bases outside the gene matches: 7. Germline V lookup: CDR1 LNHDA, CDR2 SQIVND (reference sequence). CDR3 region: CASSIRGDGGTQYF. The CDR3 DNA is TGTGCCAGTAGTATACGGGGGGATGGAGGGACCCAGTACTTC.

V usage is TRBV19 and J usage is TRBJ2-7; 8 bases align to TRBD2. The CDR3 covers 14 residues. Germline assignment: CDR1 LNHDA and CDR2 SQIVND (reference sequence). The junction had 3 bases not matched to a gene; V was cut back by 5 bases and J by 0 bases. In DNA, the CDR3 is TGTGCCAGTAGTCGGAGCGGGAGCTCCTACGAGCAGTACTTC. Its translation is CASSRSGSSYEQYF.

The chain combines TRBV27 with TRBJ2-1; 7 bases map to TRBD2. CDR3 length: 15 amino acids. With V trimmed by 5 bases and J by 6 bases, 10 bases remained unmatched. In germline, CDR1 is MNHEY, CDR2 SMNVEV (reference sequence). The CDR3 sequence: CASSPDWGGSNEQFF. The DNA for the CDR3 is TGTGCCAGCAGTCCAGACTGGGGAGGGTCCAATGAGCAGTTCTTC.

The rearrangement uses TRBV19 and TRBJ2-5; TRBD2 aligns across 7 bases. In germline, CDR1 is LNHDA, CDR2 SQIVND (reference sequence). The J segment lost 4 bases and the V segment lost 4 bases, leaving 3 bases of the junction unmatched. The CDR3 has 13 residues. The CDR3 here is CASSTGLVETQYF. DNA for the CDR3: TGTGCCAGTAGTACCGGACTAGTAGAGACCCAGTACTTC.

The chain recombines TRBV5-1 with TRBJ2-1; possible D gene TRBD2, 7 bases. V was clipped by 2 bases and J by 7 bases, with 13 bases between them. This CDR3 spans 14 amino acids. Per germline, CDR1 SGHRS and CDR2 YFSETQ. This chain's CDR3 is CASSFGGPSNEQFF. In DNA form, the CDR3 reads TGCGCCAGCAGCTTCGGGGGGCCGTCAAATGAGCAGTTCTTC.

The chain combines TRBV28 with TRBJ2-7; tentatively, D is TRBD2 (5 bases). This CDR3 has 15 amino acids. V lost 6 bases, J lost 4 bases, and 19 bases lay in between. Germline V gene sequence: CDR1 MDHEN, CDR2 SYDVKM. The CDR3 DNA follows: TGTGCCAGCAGCCTATCCTTTGGGAGTTCATACGAGCAGTACTTC. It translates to CASSLSFGSSYEQYF. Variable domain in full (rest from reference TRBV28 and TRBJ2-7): DVKVTQSSRYLVKRTGEKVFLECVQDMDHENMFWYRQDPGLGLRLIYFSYDVKMKEKGDIPEGYSVSREKKERFSLILESASTNQTSMYLCASSLSFGSSYEQYFGPGTRLTVT.

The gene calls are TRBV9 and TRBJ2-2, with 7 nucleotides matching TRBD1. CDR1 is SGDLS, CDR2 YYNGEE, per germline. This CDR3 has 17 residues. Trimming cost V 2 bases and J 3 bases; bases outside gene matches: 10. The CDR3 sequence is CASSVTLDRVYTGELFF. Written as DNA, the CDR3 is TGTGCCAGCAGCGTCACCCTAGACAGGGTGTACACCGGGGAGCTGTTTTTT.

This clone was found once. This chain's CDR3 is CASSLDWSEYNEQFF. The CDR3 DNA reads TGTGCCAGCAGCTTAGACTGGAGCGAGTACAATGAGCAGTTCTTC. The chain uses TRBV7-2 and TRBJ2-1; D unresolved. Germline lookup yields CDR1 SGHTA and CDR2 FQGNSA. The germline V and J ends were trimmed by 1 base and 4 bases, with 11 bases remaining between them. This CDR3 has 15 amino acids.

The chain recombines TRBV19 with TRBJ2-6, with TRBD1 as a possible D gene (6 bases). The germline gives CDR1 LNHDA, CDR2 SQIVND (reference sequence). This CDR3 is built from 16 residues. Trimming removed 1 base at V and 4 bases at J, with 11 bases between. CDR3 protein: CASSIAAGVGANVLTF. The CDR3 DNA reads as TGTGCCAGTAGTATAGCCGCAGGGGTAGGGGCCAACGTCCTGACTTTC.

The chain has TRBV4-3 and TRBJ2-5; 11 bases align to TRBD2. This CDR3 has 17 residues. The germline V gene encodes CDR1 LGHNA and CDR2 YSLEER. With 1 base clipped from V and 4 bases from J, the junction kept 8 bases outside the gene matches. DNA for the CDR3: TGCGCCAGCAGCCAAGGCCCCCCTCTAGCGGGAGGAGAGACCCAGTACTTC. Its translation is CASSQGPPLAGGETQYF.

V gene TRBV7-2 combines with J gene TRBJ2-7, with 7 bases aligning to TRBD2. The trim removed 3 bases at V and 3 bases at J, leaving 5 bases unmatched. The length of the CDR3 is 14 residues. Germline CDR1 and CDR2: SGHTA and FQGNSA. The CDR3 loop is CASSLGGTNYEQYF. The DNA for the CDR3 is TGTGCCAGCAGCTTGGGGGGGACTAACTACGAGCAGTACTTC.

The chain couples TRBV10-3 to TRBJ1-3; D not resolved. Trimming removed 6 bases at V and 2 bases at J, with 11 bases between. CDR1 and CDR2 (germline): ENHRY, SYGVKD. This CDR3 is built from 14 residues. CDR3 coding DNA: TGTGCCATCAGCCCCTGGGGAGCTGGAAACACCATATATTTT. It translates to CAISPWGAGNTIYF.

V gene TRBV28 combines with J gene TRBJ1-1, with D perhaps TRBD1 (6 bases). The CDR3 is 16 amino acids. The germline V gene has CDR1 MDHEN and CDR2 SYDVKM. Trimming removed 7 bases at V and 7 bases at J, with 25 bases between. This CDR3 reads CASTNGKQGTTNEAFF. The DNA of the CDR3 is TGTGCCAGCACAAACGGCAAACAGGGCACAACCAATGAAGCTTTCTTT.